This record looks at one T cell receptor (beta chain) sequence and its context. Its antigen is undetermined. It was with 60 Vbeta and 13 Jbeta primers that the PCR ran. In the source study's methods: Later, an analysis found 75 million to 100 million unique TCR beta chains, and roughly 9.9 million of these were shared. Only in-frame clones appear in the TCRdb table, and some are missing; sequencing was by immunoSEQ multiplex PCR. That table supplies the V and J calls and clone size; D and trimming were determined from the DNA. Here the sample spans about 76,000 clones, 79% being singletons. This record belongs to a study of cytomegalovirus exposure and HLA in healthy donors. Study-wide points: Apart from CMV serostatus, no immune exposure information was available. Earlier analysis yielded a pattern in which most TCR beta V segments were productive about 90% or about 30% of the time.

Trimming took off 1 base at V and 3 bases at J, with 6 bases between the two ends. The CDR3 sequence is 14 residues long. Germline CDR1 LGHNA, CDR2 YSLEER. V gene TRBV4-3 combines with J gene TRBJ2-2; possibly TRBD2 for D (6 bases). The origin of this receptor is a man aged 25 to 40 in good health and CMV-seronegative. Sequenced sample: PBMCs. The CDR3 region has the DNA TGCGCCAGCAGCCAAGGACTAGACACCGGGGAGCTGTTTTTT. Its translation: CASSQGLDTGELFF.